A single sample gave rise to the 16 T cell receptor beta chains below, sequenced in a study of lymphopenia after photon versus proton radiotherapy. Profiled with immunoSEQ multiplex PCR; TCRdb holds only in-frame clones, not every one. The sample records more than 25,000 clones, roughly four fifths being singletons. The source material was peripheral blood, sampled from a patient treated with photon-based radiotherapy. These receptors all stem from a woman in her forties or fifties with pancreatic cancer.

This chain connects TRBV5-1 to TRBJ2-6; maybe TRBD1 (5 bases). Germline assignment: CDR1 SGHRS and CDR2 YFSETQ. This CDR3 has 19 residues. The V end lost 4 bases, the J end lost 4 bases, and 24 bases lay between the germline ends. The CDR3 here is CASSPAVGLGAAGANVLTF. For the CDR3, the DNA is TGCGCCAGCAGCCCCGCGGTCGGGCTAGGGGCGGCCGGGGCCAACGTCCTGACTTTC.

V is TRBV5-8 and J is TRBJ2-1, with D maybe TRBD2 (6 bases). The CDR3 totals 14 residues. The germline V gene has CDR1 SGHTS and CDR2 YDEGEE. The V and J ends lost 10 bases and 6 bases respectively, with 20 bases between them. CDR3 amino acids: CAGRTSSVTNEQFF. The CDR3 DNA is TGTGCCGGTCGAACTAGCTCGGTTACCAATGAGCAGTTCTTC.

The chain combines TRBV30 with TRBJ2-7; either TRBD1 or TRBD2 may fit D (5 bases each). V was shortened by 4 bases and J by 3 bases, with 16 bases between the two germline ends. Germline V gene sequence: CDR1 GTSNPN, CDR2 SVGIG (reference sequence). This CDR3 comprises 14 residues. CDR3 loop: CAWKGRGSRYEQYF. CDR3 nucleotide sequence: TGTGCCTGGAAGGGCCGGGGCTCCCGCTACGAGCAGTACTTC. The whole variable domain, filled in from reference TRBV30 and TRBJ2-7, reads SQTIHQWPATLVQPVGSPLSLECTVEGTSNPNLYWYRQAAGRGLQLLFYSVGIGQISSEVPQNLSASRPQDRQFILSSKKLLLSDSGFYLCAWKGRGSRYEQYFGPGTRLTVT.

This chain joins TRBV25-1 and TRBJ1-4; unclear D gene. This CDR3 has 12 residues. V was pared by 1 base and J by 7 bases, with 4 bases between. Per germline, CDR1 MGHDK and CDR2 SYGVNS. The CDR3, as DNA: TGTGCCAGCAGTGAATTGGGTGAAAAACTGTTTTTT. Protein: CASSELGEKLFF.

Written as DNA, the CDR3 is TGTGCCAGCAGACGGAACACTGAAGCTTTCTTT. The encoded protein is CASRRNTEAFF. This chain connects TRBV2 to TRBJ1-1; D uncertain. Trimming removed 6 bases at V and 1 base at J, with 3 bases between. CDR1 is SNHLY, CDR2 FYNNEI, per germline. The CDR3 consists of 11 residues.

This rearrangement joins TRBV28 to TRBJ2-7; 11 nucleotides match TRBD1. Germline CDR1 is MDHEN and CDR2 is SYDVKM. V was pared by 4 bases and J by 5 bases, with 10 bases of the junction left unmatched. The CDR3 sequence is 16 residues long. The CDR3: CASSSNLWDRGDEQYF. In nucleotides, the CDR3 is TGTGCCAGCAGTTCCAATCTTTGGGACAGGGGGGACGAGCAGTACTTC.

J is TRBJ2-7 and V is TRBV18; tentative D call: TRBD2 (6 bases). Germline V lookup: CDR1 KGHSH, CDR2 LQKENI. The V gene lost 1 base and the J gene lost 3 bases, with 7 bases spanning the gap. This CDR3 has 13 amino acids. CDR3 loop: CASSPRRGYEQYF. The CDR3 bases are TGTGCCAGCTCACCACGGAGGGGCTACGAGCAGTACTTC.

The chain joins TRBV9 to TRBJ2-7; D tentatively fits TRBD1 or TRBD2 (6 bases each). The CDR3 is made up of 14 amino acids. The germline V and J ends were trimmed by 2 bases and 6 bases, with 15 bases remaining between them. Germline V gene sequence: CDR1 SGDLS, CDR2 YYNGEE. DNA of the CDR3: TGTGCCAGCAGCGTTAGAGACGGAGGGGGCGAGCAGTACTTC. Its protein is CASSVRDGGGEQYF.

The V gene is TRBV25-1, the J gene TRBJ2-5, with D perhaps TRBD2 (5 bases). The ends were cut back, 7 bases at V and 4 bases at J, with 16 bases in the middle. This CDR3 contains 14 residues. Germline lookup yields CDR1 MGHDK and CDR2 SYGVNS. CDR3 bases: TGTGCCAGCACCCGAGGGAGCGGCGTAGAGACCCAGTACTTC. Translated: CASTRGSGVETQYF.

The chain combines TRBV25-1 with TRBJ1-3, with D possibly TRBD1 on 5 matching bases. The CDR3 contains 17 residues. Trimming shortened V by 6 bases and J by 4 bases, and 22 bases separated the two germline ends. Germline V gene lookup returns CDR1 MGHDK and CDR2 SYGVNS. CDR3 region: CASSAIGTSREGNTIYF. The CDR3 region has the DNA TGTGCCAGCAGCGCTATTGGGACCTCAAGAGAAGGAAACACCATATATTTT. Together with reference TRBV25-1 and TRBJ1-3, the CDR3 gives the full variable domain: EADIYQTPRYLVIGTGKKITLECSQTMGHDKMYWYQQDPGMELHLIHYSYGVNSTEKGDLSSESTVSRIRTEHFPLTLESARPSHTSQYLCASSAIGTSREGNTIYFGEGSWLTVV.

J is TRBJ2-5 and V is TRBV9; the D gene is possibly TRBD1 (7 bases). The germline V and J ends were trimmed by 0 bases and 5 bases, with 14 bases remaining between them. The CDR3 has 15 residues. Germline V lookup: CDR1 SGDLS, CDR2 YYNGEE. Here the CDR3 reads CASSVGDSGLETQYF. In DNA form, the CDR3 reads TGTGCCAGCAGCGTAGGGGACAGCGGGTTGGAGACCCAGTACTTC.

This clone has just a few counts. The same CDR3 is also encoded by other DNA sequences in this sample. The J gene is TRBJ1-2, the V gene TRBV2; D perhaps matches TRBD1 (5 bases). The CDR3 is 14 residues long. Trimming stripped 3 bases from V and 2 bases from J, with 10 bases between. In germline, CDR1 is SNHLY, CDR2 FYNNEI. CDR3 nucleotides: TGTGCCAGCAGTGATACGGGGGGAAACTATGGCTACACCTTC. It encodes CASSDTGGNYGYTF.

This clone was counted between two and nine times. The V gene is TRBV6-6, the J gene TRBJ1-1; D is perhaps TRBD1 (5 bases). V lost 0 bases, J lost 5 bases, and 16 bases lay in between. The CDR3 has 16 amino acids. In germline, CDR1 is MNHNY, CDR2 SVGAGI (reference sequence). The CDR3 is CASSYSSLRERTEAFF. The CDR3 DNA is TGTGCCAGCAGTTACTCCTCACTCAGGGAGAGGACTGAAGCTTTCTTT.

The gene calls are TRBV29-1 and TRBJ2-5; the D call may be TRBD1 or TRBD2 (5 bases each). The germline V gene encodes CDR1 SQVTM and CDR2 ANQGSEA. Trimming removed 6 bases from V and 4 bases from J, with 12 bases in between. The CDR3 spans 12 residues. The CDR3 region is CSVQGRGETQYF. The CDR3 DNA reads TGCAGCGTGCAGGGCCGGGGAGAGACCCAGTACTTC. Full variable domain (outside the CDR3, taken from reference TRBV29-1 and TRBJ2-5): SAVISQKPSRDICQRGTSLTIQCQVDSQVTMMFWYRQQPGQSLTLIATANQGSEATYESGFVIDKFPISRPNLTFSTLTVSNMSPEDSSIYLCSVQGRGETQYFGPGTRLLVL.

V gene TRBV13 combines with J gene TRBJ2-3; no clear D gene. V dropped 5 bases and J dropped 6 bases, with 6 bases sitting between them. Germline-derived CDR1 and CDR2 are PRHDT and FYEKMQ (reference sequence). CDR3 length: 11 amino acids. The CDR3 DNA sequence: TGTGCCAGCAGCCCCGCGGATACGCAGTATTTT. Protein sequence: CASSPADTQYF. Drawing the rest from reference TRBV13 and TRBJ2-3, the complete variable domain is AAGVIQSPRHLIKEKRETATLKCYPIPRHDTVYWYQQGPGQDPQFLISFYEKMQSDKGSIPDRFSAQQFSDYHSELNMSSLELGDSALYFCASSPADTQYFGPGTRLTVL.

This chain links TRBV6-6 with TRBJ2-3, with D perhaps matching TRBD1 (6 bases). Trimming took 8 bases from V and 0 from J, leaving 15 bases between them. This CDR3 is 15 amino acids long. Germline CDR1 reads MNHNY; CDR2 reads SVGAGI (reference sequence). The CDR3 nucleotides read TGTGCCAGCGCGCCCAGGGGTGCTAGCACAGATACGCAGTATTTT. Residues: CASAPRGASTDTQYF.